This TCR beta chain originates from a study of shared clonotypes between healthy human individuals. Genomic DNA belonging to each subset was distributed in equal measure over several immunoSEQ plates. Only in-frame clones appear in the TCRdb table, and some are missing; sequencing was by immunoSEQ multiplex PCR. The table records hundreds of thousands of clones, about 74% of them present only once. Whole-study findings and limits: The study generally estimated greater richness for naive than memory subsets.

Of note for this clone: Its target is unknown. The sample carries other DNA sequences with the same CDR3.

The germline gives CDR1 SNHLY, CDR2 FYNNEI. V gave up 4 bases and J gave up 5 bases; unmatched junction bases: 3. This CDR3 region has 14 residues. The V gene is TRBV2, the J gene TRBJ1-5; 9 nucleotides match TRBD1. Sample: memory CD4+ T cells sorted from blood. Subset noted: CD45RA-negative fraction. The TCR sequence derives from a woman aged 30 to 39 in good health. The CDR3 spells CASSGTGGHQPQHF. CDR3 in DNA: TGTGCCAGCAGTGGTACAGGGGGCCATCAGCCCCAGCATTTT.